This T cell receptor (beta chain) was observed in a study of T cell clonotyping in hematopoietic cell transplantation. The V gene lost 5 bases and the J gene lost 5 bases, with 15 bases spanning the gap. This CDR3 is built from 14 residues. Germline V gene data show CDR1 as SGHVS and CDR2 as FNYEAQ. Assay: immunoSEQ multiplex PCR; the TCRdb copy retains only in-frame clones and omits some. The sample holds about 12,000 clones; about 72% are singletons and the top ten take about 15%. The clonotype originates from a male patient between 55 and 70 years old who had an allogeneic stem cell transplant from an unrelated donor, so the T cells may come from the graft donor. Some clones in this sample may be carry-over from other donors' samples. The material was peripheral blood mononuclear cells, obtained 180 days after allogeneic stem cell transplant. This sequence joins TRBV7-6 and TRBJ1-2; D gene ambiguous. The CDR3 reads CASSPTRLWYGYTF. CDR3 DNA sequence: TGTGCCAGCAGCCCCACTAGACTGTGGTATGGCTACACCTTC.